A single sample gave rise to the 17 T cell receptor beta chains below, sequenced in a study of early T cells in non-severe SARS-CoV-2 infection. TCRdb reprocessed the 5' RACE reads with MiXCR, giving one entry per CDR3 protein. Of some 96,000 distinct CDR3 sequences listed, 14% to 15% are singletons. Sequencing was carried out using whole blood. The receptors were sampled from an adult who was a healthcare worker with PCR-confirmed SARS-CoV-2 infection or an uninfected control (not recorded which).

This clonotype occurred many times. The V gene is TRBV28, the J gene TRBJ1-1, with 9 bases aligning to TRBD1. The germline V gene has CDR1 MDHEN and CDR2 SYDVKM. The CDR3 contains 13 residues. V trimming: 3 bases; J trimming: 8 bases; junction bases outside the gene matches: 4. In DNA, the CDR3 is TGTGCCAGCAGTTTGGGGACAGGGACCGAAGCTTTCTTT. Residues: CASSLGTGTEAFF.

This clonotype has ten or more counts. J is TRBJ1-1 and V is TRBV28; D unclear. The V and J ends lost 7 bases and 1 base respectively, with 13 bases between them. This CDR3 comprises 14 residues. Germline values: CDR1 MDHEN, CDR2 SYDVKM. CDR3 sequence reads: CASTIHWGNTEAFF. CDR3 sequence (DNA): TGTGCCAGCACTATCCATTGGGGGAACACTGAAGCTTTCTTT.

This clonotype was recorded many times. DNA for the CDR3: TGTGCCAGCAGCTTCGGGGAAAAGGGCCTCTATGGCTACACCTTC. Its protein is CASSFGEKGLYGYTF. The chain links TRBV27 to TRBJ1-2; D is unresolved. Per germline, CDR1 MNHEY and CDR2 SMNVEV (reference sequence). This CDR3 region has 15 residues. Trimming stripped 6 bases from V and 4 bases from J, with 18 bases between.

The chain couples TRBV5-1 to TRBJ2-7, with 7 positions matching TRBD2. Losses at the gene ends were 0 bases for V and 7 bases for J; bases not matched to a gene: 4. This CDR3 has 13 amino acids. Germline V CDR1 and CDR2: SGHRS, YFSETQ. The CDR3 is CASSLARRGEQYF. The CDR3 region has the DNA TGCGCCAGCAGCTTGGCCAGGCGGGGGGAGCAGTACTTC.

This chain uses TRBV28 with TRBJ2-4; 12 positions agree with TRBD2. CDR3 size: 16 residues. CDR1 and CDR2 from the germline V gene are MDHEN and SYDVKM. The V and J ends lost 5 bases and 3 bases, in that order; junction bases with no gene match: 5. This chain's CDR3 is CASSARTSGDKNIQYF. The CDR3 DNA sequence: TGTGCCAGCAGTGCTAGGACTAGCGGGGACAAAAACATTCAGTACTTC.

This clonotype appeared many times. This chain uses TRBV2 with TRBJ2-2; the match to TRBD1 covers 11 bases. Germline V gene lookup returns CDR1 SNHLY and CDR2 FYNNEI. Losses at the gene ends were 8 bases for V and 5 bases for J; bases not matched to a gene: 7. CDR3 length: 15 amino acids. CDR3 in amino acids: CASQPGQGGTGELFF. The CDR3 DNA reads TGTGCCAGCCAACCGGGACAGGGGGGAACCGGGGAGCTGTTTTTT.

This rearrangement joins TRBV20-1 to TRBJ2-1; the match to TRBD2 covers 11 bases. With V trimmed by 0 bases and J by 0 bases, 7 bases remained unmatched. The CDR3 has 18 residues. Looked up from germline, CDR1 is DFQATT and CDR2 is SNEGSKA (reference sequence). Written as DNA, the CDR3 is TGCAGTGCTAGAGACCGACTAGCGGGATCTAGCTCCTACAATGAGCAGTTCTTC. As protein: CSARDRLAGSSSYNEQFF.

At least ten counts were recorded for this clonotype. The DNA of the CDR3 is TGTGCCAGCAGTCCTGCGGTGGGCAATCAGCCCCAGCATTTT. As protein: CASSPAVGNQPQHF. V usage is TRBV6-2 or TRBV6-3 and J usage is TRBJ1-5, with D unclear. Germline loops: CDR1 MNHEY, CDR2 SVGEGT. The length of the CDR3 is 14 residues. Trimming removed 5 bases at V and 2 bases at J, with 10 bases between.

This clonotype appeared a few times. The chain couples TRBV20-1 to TRBJ1-2; no clear D gene. This CDR3 is 12 amino acids long. The V end was cut by 1 base, the J end by 3 bases, with 6 bases between. Germline V gives CDR1 DFQATT, CDR2 SNEGSKA (reference sequence). CDR3 region: CSARGYDYGYTF. CDR3 nucleotide sequence: TGCAGTGCTAGAGGGTATGACTATGGCTACACCTTC.

The V and J genes are TRBV27 and TRBJ2-1; D is perhaps TRBD1 or TRBD2 (6 bases each). Trimming took off 5 bases at V and 6 bases at J, with 17 bases between the two ends. The CDR3 is 15 residues long. The germline V gene encodes CDR1 MNHEY and CDR2 SMNVEV (reference sequence). CDR3 region: CASSAGGTFFNEQFF. CDR3 bases: TGTGCCAGCAGTGCGGGCGGGACATTCTTCAATGAGCAGTTCTTC.

The chain is built from TRBV29-1 and TRBJ2-3; 10 positions agree with TRBD2. Per germline, CDR1 SQVTM and CDR2 ANQGSEA. V was clipped by 4 bases and J by 6 bases; unmatched bases: 7. The CDR3 length is 14 residues. The CDR3 loop is CSVVPAGGPDTQYF. CDR3 sequence (DNA): TGCAGCGTTGTGCCAGCGGGAGGGCCGGATACGCAGTATTTT.

The chain is built from TRBV12-3 or TRBV12-4 and TRBJ2-5, with TRBD2 as a possible D gene (5 bases). The CDR3 extends over 13 amino acids. Deletions cut 9 bases from V and 5 bases from J, with 16 bases between. The CDR3 here is CASTPSGIETQYF. CDR3 coding DNA: TGTGCCAGTACTCCCTCCGGGATTGAGACCCAGTACTTC.

V is TRBV7-9 and J is TRBJ2-5; D possibly corresponds to TRBD2 (6 bases). V shed 5 bases and J shed 2 bases, with 9 bases lying between them. This CDR3 has 13 residues. Per germline, CDR1 SEHNR and CDR2 FQNEAQ (reference sequence). CDR3 in amino acids: CASSRDLQETQYF. The CDR3 nucleotides read TGTGCCAGCAGCCGGGACTTACAAGAGACCCAGTACTTC.

J is TRBJ2-3 and V is TRBV6-5; TRBD2 aligns across 11 bases. The CDR3 contains 15 residues. Per the germline V gene, CDR1 is MNHEY and CDR2 is SVGAGI. V was pared by 6 bases and J by 5 bases, with 7 bases of the junction left unmatched. In DNA, the CDR3 is TGTGCCAGCAGCAAAATAGCGGGAGGGAGAGATACGCAGTATTTT. Amino acids: CASSKIAGGRDTQYF.

This clonotype was observed many times. This rearrangement joins TRBV27 to TRBJ1-1; possibly TRBD1 for D (5 bases). CDR1 is MNHEY and CDR2 is SMNVEV in the germline V gene (reference sequence). V gave up 7 bases and J gave up 5 bases, with 20 bases separating them. CDR3 length: 15 residues. Written as DNA, the CDR3 is TGTGCCAGCACGCTTACACTAGGGGCGCAAACTGAAGCTTTCTTT. Its translation: CASTLTLGAQTEAFF.

The chain carries TRBV20-1 and TRBJ2-7; unclear D gene. The CDR3 runs 11 residues. Germline values: CDR1 DFQATT, CDR2 SNEGSKA (reference sequence). V lost 1 base to trimming and J lost 2 bases, with 3 bases between them. The CDR3 bases are TGCAGTGCTAGAGCAACCTACGAGCAGTACTTC. Translated: CSARATYEQYF.

This clonotype has just a few counts. The chain recombines TRBV19 with TRBJ2-7; 7 bases map to TRBD2. Germline V gives CDR1 LNHDA, CDR2 SQIVND (reference sequence). The CDR3 totals 12 residues. The ends lost 4 bases at V and 3 bases at J; junction bases unmatched: 0. DNA of the CDR3: TGTGCCAGTAGTACTAGCGGCTACGAGCAGTACTTC. Protein product: CASSTSGYEQYF.